These T cell receptor beta chains were read from a single sample in a study of glioma-infiltrating T cells after dendritic cell vaccination. The method was immunoSEQ multiplex PCR; TCRdb's version includes in-frame clones alone and lacks a portion of them. In the table there are about 76,000 clones, more than 75% of which are singletons. The specimen comprised blood, sampled after dendritic cell vaccination. The receptors originated from a human donor with glioblastoma. CDR3s include the opening cysteine and the closing phenylalanine or tryptophan. The D gene is left open where the match is weak. Part of the rows lack a size; the others show once, few, many or a class for expanded clones.

j_call d_call clone_size v_call cdr3_nt cdr3_aa
TRBJ2-3 NA NA TRBV5-1 TGCGCCAGCAGCCCCTGGACAGCAGATACGCAGTATTTT CASSPWTADTQYF
TRBJ2-3 NA NA TRBV7-9 TGTGCCAGCAGTGAGGCGGGACTTTTGAGCACAGATACGCAGTATTTT CASSEAGLLSTDTQYF
TRBJ1-6 TRBD1 NA TRBV6-1 TGTGCCAGCAGCCGTTACAGGGGAACGGGTTCACCCCTCCACTTT CASSRYRGTGSPLHF
TRBJ2-7 NA NA TRBV5-1 TGCGCCAGCAGCTTGGGGACTGCAAAAGATGAGGAGTACTTC CASSLGTAKDEEYF
TRBJ1-1 NA NA TRBV27 TGTGCCAGCAGTTTATTGCGGGGGCGCAGAACTGAAGCTTTCTTT CASSLLRGRRTEAFF
TRBJ2-5 NA once TRBV5-5 TGTGCCAGCAGCAGGGACTACCAAGAGACCCAGTACTTC CASSRDYQETQYF
TRBJ2-3 TRBD1 once TRBV6-1 TGTGCCAGCAGCCCGGGACAGGGCACAGATACGCAGTATTTT CASSPGQGTDTQYF
TRBJ2-1 TRBD2 NA TRBV5-1 TGCGCCAGCAGCTTGATGGCGGGGGGGCGGAATGAGCAGTTCTTC CASSLMAGGRNEQFF
TRBJ1-1 TRBD1 once TRBV7-9 TGTGCCAGCAGAGACAGGGAATGGTCTGAAGCTTTCTTT CASRDREWSEAFF
TRBJ2-5 NA NA TRBV2 TGTGCCAGCAGTGAGGAGACAGGCCAAGAGACCCAGTACTTC CASSEETGQETQYF
TRBJ2-1 TRBD2 NA TRBV18 TGTGCCAGCTCACCACCGAGTAAGGCGGGAGGGCCGGGGGAGCAGTTCTTC CASSPPSKAGGPGEQFF
TRBJ2-1 TRBD2 NA TRBV7-9 TGTGCCAGCAGCTTAGGGAGCGGGGGATACAATGAGCAGTTCTTC CASSLGSGGYNEQFF
TRBJ2-7 TRBD1 few TRBV11-3 TGTGCCAGCAGCCACCCCCCCGGGACAGAGTTCTACGAGCAGTACTTC CASSHPPGTEFYEQYF
TRBJ1-5 TRBD1 NA TRBV12-5 TGTGCTAGTGGCACACAGGGGGCGCAGCCCCAGCATTTT CASGTQGAQPQHF
TRBJ2-3 NA NA TRBV5-5 TGTGCCAGCAGCTTACTAGGGGGTTTCGCAGATACGCAGTATTTT CASSLLGGFADTQYF
TRBJ2-1 TRBD1 NA TRBV7-7 TGTGCCAGCAGCCGGGGACAGCCAAGCTCCTACAATGAGCAGTTCTTC CASSRGQPSSYNEQFF
TRBJ1-6 NA NA TRBV7-2 TGTGCCAGCAGCTTAGCGCACAGTTCCGATAATTCACCCCTCCACTTT CASSLAHSSDNSPLHF